These 10 T cell receptor beta chains originate from one sample sequenced in a study of T cell repertoires in cytomegalovirus infection. The antigens of these receptors remain unknown. Using its own MiXCR run on the reads, TCRdb lists one record per CDR3 protein. The sample lists fewer than 1,000,000 distinct CDR3 sequences; less than 35% were seen once. Specimen: cultured CD8+ T cells from PBMCs, collected from culture after CMV antigen stimulation. The receptors derive from a human donor in good health (CMV status not recorded). Some clones in this sample may be carry-over from other donors' samples.

V gene TRBV6-6 combines with J gene TRBJ2-7, with TRBD1 as a possible D gene (6 bases). The CDR3 consists of 13 residues. The germline V and J ends were trimmed by 8 bases and 5 bases, with 16 bases remaining between them. Germline V CDR1 and CDR2: MNHNY, SVGAGI (reference sequence). DNA for the CDR3: TGTGCCAGCTCGGGGACAATTCTCGACGAGCAGTACTTC. It translates to CASSGTILDEQYF.

The table lists this clonotype with a few counts. The V gene is TRBV6-6, the J gene TRBJ2-4; D perhaps matches TRBD1 (6 bases). V shed 7 bases and J shed 3 bases, with 10 bases lying between them. This CDR3 is built from 13 residues. Per the germline V gene, CDR1 is MNHNY and CDR2 is SVGAGI (reference sequence). The CDR3, as DNA: TGTGCCAGCAACCGGGACAACAAAAACATTCAGTACTTC. Residues: CASNRDNKNIQYF.

The chain couples TRBV9 to TRBJ2-7, with 7 bases that match TRBD1. The CDR3 sequence is 13 residues long. From germline, CDR1 is SGDLS and CDR2 YYNGEE. Trimming removed 3 bases from V and 6 bases from J; junction bases left unmatched: 6. CDR3 sequence (DNA): TGTGCCAGCAGCGCAGGGACAGACGGCGAGCAGTACGTC. Protein sequence: CASSAGTDGEQYV.

This clonotype was counted only a few times. The rearrangement joins TRBV11-2 to TRBJ2-2; D unclear. Germline V CDR1 and CDR2: SGHAT, FQNNGV. The CDR3 length is 11 residues. Trimming left V 7 bases short and J 3 bases short, with 3 bases between. The chain's CDR3 is CASIHTGELFF. The CDR3 region has the DNA TGTGCCAGCATCCACACCGGGGAGCTGTTTTTT.

V is TRBV12-3 or TRBV12-4 and J is TRBJ2-3; maybe TRBD1 (6 bases). The CDR3 consists of 15 residues. Trimming took off 6 bases at V and 5 bases at J, with 18 bases between the two ends. The DNA for the CDR3 is TGTGCCAGCAGCCTTCAGGGGCGAGGGATAGATACGCAGTATTTT. Amino acid sequence: CASSLQGRGIDTQYF.

The V call is TRBV7-6, the J call TRBJ1-3; D not certain. The germline V gene encodes CDR1 SGHVS and CDR2 FNYEAQ. The CDR3 loop spans 15 amino acids. The ends were cut back, 4 bases at V and 2 bases at J, with 12 bases in the middle. The DNA of the CDR3 is TGTGCCAGCAGCTCGAGACGGCAGACTGGAAACACCATATATTTT. Encoded protein: CASSSRRQTGNTIYF. The full variable domain, with the rest looked up from reference TRBV7-6 and TRBJ1-3, is GAGVSQSPRYKVTKRGQDVALRCDPISGHVSLYWYRQALGQGPEFLTYFNYEAQQDKSGLPNDRFSAERPEGSISTLTIQRTEQRDSAMYRCASSSRRQTGNTIYFGEGSWLTVV.

This clonotype occurred a few times. The gene calls are TRBV7-3 and TRBJ2-2; D remains ambiguous. CDR1 SGHTA and CDR2 FQGTGA come from the germline V gene. Trimming removed 8 bases at V and 3 bases at J, with 7 bases between. The CDR3 covers 12 residues. The DNA of the CDR3 is TGTGCCAGCGGGCCATACACCGGGGAGCTGTTTTTT. Protein: CASGPYTGELFF.

This clonotype was picked up one time. The chain carries TRBV11-3 and TRBJ1-1; a possible D gene is TRBD1 (5 bases). Germline CDR1 is SGHNT and CDR2 is YENEEA. The CDR3 runs to 14 residues. The V end lost 4 bases, the J end lost 5 bases, and 14 bases lay between the germline ends. The CDR3 loop reads CASSSDQGRTEAFF. DNA of the CDR3: TGTGCCAGCAGCTCAGACCAGGGACGTACTGAAGCTTTCTTT.

In its sample, this clonotype was seen a few times. V and J are TRBV7-9 and TRBJ1-1, with D maybe TRBD1 (5 bases). Trimming pared 7 bases from V and 5 bases from J, leaving 17 bases between. The germline gives CDR1 SEHNR, CDR2 FQNEAQ (reference sequence). The CDR3 is 14 residues long. CDR3 sequence: CASTPTQGDTEAFF. The DNA of the CDR3 is TGTGCCAGCACTCCAACCCAAGGGGATACTGAAGCTTTCTTT. Full variable domain (remainder filled in from reference TRBV7-9 and TRBJ1-1): DTGVSQNPRHKITKRGQNVTFRCDPISEHNRLYWYRQTLGQGPEFLTYFQNEAQLEKSRLLSDRFSAERPKGSFSTLEIQRTEQGDSAMYLCASTPTQGDTEAFFGQGTRLTVV.

A note on this clonotype: The CDR3 ends on some other residue instead of the conserved phenylalanine or tryptophan, so this is likely a read error. This chain joins TRBV11-2 and TRBJ2-1, with D uncertain. The CDR3 is 13 amino acids. Germline CDR1 and CDR2: SGHAT and FQNNGV. V was clipped by 4 bases and J by 8 bases, with 12 bases between them. This chain's CDR3 is CASSYDDKHEQFV. The CDR3 DNA sequence: TGTGCCAGCAGCTATGACGACAAGCATGAGCAGTTCGTC.